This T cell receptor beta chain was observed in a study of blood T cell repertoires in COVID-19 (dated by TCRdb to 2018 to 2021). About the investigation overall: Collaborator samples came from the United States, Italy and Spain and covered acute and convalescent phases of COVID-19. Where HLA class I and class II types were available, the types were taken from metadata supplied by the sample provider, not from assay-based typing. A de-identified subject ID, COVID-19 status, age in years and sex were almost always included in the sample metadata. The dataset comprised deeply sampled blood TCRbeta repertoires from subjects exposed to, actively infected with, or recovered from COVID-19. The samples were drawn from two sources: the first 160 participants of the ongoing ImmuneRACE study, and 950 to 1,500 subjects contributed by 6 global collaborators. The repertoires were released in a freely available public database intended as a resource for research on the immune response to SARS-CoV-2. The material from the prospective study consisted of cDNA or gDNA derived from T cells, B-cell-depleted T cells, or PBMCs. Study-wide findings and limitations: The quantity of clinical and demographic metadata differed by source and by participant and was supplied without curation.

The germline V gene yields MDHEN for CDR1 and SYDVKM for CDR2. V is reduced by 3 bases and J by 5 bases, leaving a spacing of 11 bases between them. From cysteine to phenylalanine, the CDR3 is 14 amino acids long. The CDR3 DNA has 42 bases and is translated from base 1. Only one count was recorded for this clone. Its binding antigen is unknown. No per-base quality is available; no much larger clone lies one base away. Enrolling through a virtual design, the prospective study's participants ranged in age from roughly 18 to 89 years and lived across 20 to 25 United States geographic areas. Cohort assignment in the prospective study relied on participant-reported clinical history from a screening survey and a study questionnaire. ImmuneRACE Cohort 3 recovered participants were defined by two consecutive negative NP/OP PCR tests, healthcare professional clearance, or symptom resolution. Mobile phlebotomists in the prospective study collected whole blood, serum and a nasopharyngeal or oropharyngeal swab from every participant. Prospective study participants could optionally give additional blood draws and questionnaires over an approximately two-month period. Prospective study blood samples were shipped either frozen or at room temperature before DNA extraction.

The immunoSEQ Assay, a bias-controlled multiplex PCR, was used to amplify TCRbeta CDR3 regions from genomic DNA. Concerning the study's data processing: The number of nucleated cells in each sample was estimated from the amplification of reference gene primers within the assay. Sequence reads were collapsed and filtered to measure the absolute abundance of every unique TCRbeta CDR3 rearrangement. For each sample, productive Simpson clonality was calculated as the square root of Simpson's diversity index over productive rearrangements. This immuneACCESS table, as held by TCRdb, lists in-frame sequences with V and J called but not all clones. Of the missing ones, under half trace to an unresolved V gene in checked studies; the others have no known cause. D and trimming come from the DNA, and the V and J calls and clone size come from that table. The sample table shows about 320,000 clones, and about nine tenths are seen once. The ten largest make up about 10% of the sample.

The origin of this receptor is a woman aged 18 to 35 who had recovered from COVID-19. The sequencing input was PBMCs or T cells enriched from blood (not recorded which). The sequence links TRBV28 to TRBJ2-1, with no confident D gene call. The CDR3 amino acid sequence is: CASSFPTENNEQFF. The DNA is TGTGCCAGCAGTTTTCCCACAGAGAACAATGAGCAGTTCTTC. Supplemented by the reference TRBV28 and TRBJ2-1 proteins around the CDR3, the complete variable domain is DVKVTQSSRYLVKRTGEKVFLECVQDMDHENMFWYRQDPGLGLRLIYFSYDVKMKEKGDIPEGYSVSREKKERFSLILESASTNQTSMYLCASSFPTENNEQFFGPGTRLTVL.